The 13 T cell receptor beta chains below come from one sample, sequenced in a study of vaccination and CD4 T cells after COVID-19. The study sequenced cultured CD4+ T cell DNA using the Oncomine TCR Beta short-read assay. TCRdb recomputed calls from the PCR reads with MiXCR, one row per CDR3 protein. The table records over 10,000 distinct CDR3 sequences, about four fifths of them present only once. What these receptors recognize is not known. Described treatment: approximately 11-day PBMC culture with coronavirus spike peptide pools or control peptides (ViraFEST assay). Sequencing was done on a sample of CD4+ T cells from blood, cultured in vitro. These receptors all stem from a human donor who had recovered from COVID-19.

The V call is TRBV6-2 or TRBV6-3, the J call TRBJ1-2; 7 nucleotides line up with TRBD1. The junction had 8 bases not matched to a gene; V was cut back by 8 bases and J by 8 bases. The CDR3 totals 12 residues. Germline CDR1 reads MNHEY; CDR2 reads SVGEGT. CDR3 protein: CASARGIEGYTF. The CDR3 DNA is TGTGCCAGCGCCAGGGGGATTGAAGGCTACACCTTC.

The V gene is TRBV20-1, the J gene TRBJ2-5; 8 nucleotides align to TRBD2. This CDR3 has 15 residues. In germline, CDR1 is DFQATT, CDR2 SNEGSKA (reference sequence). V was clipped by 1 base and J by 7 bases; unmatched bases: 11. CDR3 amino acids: CSARVLAGGSGTQYF. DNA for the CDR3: TGCAGTGCTAGAGTGCTAGCGGGTGGGAGTGGGACCCAGTACTTC.

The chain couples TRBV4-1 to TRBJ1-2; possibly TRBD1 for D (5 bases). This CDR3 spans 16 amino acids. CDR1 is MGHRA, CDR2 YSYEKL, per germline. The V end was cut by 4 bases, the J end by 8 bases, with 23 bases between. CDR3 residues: CASSPLPTVNGQGYTF. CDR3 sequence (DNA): TGCGCCAGCAGCCCACTACCGACAGTTAATGGACAAGGCTACACCTTC.

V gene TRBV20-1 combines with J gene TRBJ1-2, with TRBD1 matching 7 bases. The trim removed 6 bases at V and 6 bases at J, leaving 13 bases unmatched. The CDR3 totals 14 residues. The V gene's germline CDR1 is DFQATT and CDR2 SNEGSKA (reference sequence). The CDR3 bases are TGCAGTGCCCTCCCAGGGGGATTAACAAATGGCTACACCTTC. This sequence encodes CSALPGGLTNGYTF.

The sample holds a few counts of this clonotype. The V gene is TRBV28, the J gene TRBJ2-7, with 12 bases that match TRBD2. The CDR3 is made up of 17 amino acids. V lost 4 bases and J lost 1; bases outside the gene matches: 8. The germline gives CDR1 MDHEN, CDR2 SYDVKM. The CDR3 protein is CASSSLRTSGTSYEQYF. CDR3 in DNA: TGTGCCAGCAGTTCACTCCGGACTAGCGGGACTTCCTACGAGCAGTACTTC. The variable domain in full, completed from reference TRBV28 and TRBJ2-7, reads DVKVTQSSRYLVKRTGEKVFLECVQDMDHENMFWYRQDPGLGLRLIYFSYDVKMKEKGDIPEGYSVSREKKERFSLILESASTNQTSMYLCASSSLRTSGTSYEQYFGPGTRLTVT.

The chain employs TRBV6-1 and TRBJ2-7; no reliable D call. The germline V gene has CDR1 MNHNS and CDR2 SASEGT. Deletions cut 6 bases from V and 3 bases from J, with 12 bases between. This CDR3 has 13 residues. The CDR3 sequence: CASSPALHYEQYF. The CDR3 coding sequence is TGTGCCAGCAGCCCCGCGTTGCACTACGAGCAGTACTTC.

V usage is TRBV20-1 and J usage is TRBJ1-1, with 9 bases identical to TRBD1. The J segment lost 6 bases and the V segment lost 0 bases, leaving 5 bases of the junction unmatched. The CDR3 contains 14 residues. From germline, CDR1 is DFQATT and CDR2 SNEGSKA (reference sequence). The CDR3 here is CSARDRDRVAEAFF. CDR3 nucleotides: TGCAGTGCTAGAGATCGGGACAGGGTGGCTGAAGCTTTCTTT.

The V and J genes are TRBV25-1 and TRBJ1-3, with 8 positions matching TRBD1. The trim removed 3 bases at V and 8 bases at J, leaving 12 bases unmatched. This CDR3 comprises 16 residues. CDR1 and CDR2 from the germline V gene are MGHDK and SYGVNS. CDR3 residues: CASSDGGRQGLHTIYF. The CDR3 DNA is TGTGCCAGCAGTGATGGGGGTAGACAGGGGTTACACACCATATATTTT.

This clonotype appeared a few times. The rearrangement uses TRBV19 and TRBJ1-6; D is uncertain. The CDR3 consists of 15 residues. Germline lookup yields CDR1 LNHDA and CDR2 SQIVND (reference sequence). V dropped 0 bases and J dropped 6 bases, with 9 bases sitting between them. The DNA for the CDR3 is TGTGCCAGTAGTATAGATGGAGGCCCTAATTCACCCCTCCACTTT. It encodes CASSIDGGPNSPLHF.

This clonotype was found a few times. CDR3 protein: CASSVGDQPQHF. CDR3 DNA sequence: TGTGCCAGCAGCGTAGGAGATCAGCCCCAGCATTTT. This sequence joins TRBV9 and TRBJ1-5; D not resolved. V lost 0 bases, J lost 5 bases, and 3 bases lay in between. Germline V gene lookup returns CDR1 SGDLS and CDR2 YYNGEE. The CDR3 length is 12 residues.

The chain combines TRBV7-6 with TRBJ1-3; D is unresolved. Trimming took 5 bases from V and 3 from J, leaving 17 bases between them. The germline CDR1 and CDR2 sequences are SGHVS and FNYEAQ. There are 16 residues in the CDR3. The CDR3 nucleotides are TGTGCCAGCAGCCCCGTGCGACCCGGGGTTGGAAACACCATATATTTT. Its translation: CASSPVRPGVGNTIYF.

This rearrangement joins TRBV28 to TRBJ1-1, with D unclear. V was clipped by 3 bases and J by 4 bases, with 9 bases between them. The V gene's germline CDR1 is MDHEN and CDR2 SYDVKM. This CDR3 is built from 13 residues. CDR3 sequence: CASSFESGTEAFF. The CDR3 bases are TGTGCCAGCAGTTTTGAGTCAGGCACTGAAGCTTTCTTT.

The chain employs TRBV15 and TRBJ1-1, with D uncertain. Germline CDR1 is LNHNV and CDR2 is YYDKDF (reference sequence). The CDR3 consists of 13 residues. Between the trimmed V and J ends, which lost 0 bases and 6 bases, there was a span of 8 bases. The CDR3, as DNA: TGTGCCACCAGCAGAGATGTGGACTCTGAAGCTTTCTTT. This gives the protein CATSRDVDSEAFF.